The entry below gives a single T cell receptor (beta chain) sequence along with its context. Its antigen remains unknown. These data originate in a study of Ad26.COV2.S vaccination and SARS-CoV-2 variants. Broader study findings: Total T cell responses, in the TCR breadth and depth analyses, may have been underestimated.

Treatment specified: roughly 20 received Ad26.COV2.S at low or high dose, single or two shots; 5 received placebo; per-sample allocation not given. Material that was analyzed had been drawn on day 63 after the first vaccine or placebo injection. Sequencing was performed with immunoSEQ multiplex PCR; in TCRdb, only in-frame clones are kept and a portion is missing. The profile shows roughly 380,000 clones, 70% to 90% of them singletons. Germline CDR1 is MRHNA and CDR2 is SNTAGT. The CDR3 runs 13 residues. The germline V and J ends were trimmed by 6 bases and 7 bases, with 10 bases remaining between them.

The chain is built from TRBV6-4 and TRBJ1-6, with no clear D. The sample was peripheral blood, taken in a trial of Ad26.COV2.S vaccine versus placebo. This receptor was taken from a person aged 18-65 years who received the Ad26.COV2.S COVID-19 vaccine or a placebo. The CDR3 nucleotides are TGTGCCAGCAGCCGAGAAGGGAATTCACCCCTCCACTTT. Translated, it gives CASSREGNSPLHF.